The rows below give T cell receptor beta chains drawn from one sample of a study of shared T cell receptors in the human thymus. Only in-frame clones appear in the TCRdb table, and some are missing; sequencing was by immunoSEQ multiplex PCR. The sample has about 400,000 clones, 95% seen once. Material for sequencing was thymocytes. Receptor source: a human donor. The CDR3 runs from the conserved cysteine through the conserved F or W. Fields, in order: V gene, clone size, D gene, J gene, CDR3 protein, CDR3 DNA. The D gene is left open where the match is weak. Where a row states a size, it is once, few, many or the class of an expanded clone; other rows omit it.

V gene: TRBV18; clone size: once; D gene: -; J gene: TRBJ2-1; CDR3 protein: CASSPRTVNEQFF; CDR3 DNA: TGTGCCAGCTCACCTAGGACAGTCAATGAGCAGTTCTTC
V gene: TRBV19; clone size: -; D gene: -; J gene: TRBJ1-3; CDR3 protein: CASIPGTGAGNTIYF; CDR3 DNA: TGTGCCAGCATCCCGGGAACCGGAGCTGGAAACACCATATATTTT
V gene: TRBV7-6; clone size: once; D gene: -; J gene: TRBJ1-2; CDR3 protein: CASSFSTSTNYGYTF; CDR3 DNA: TGTGCCAGCAGCTTCAGTACAAGCACTAACTATGGCTACACCTTC
V gene: TRBV4-3; clone size: -; D gene: TRBD1; J gene: TRBJ1-2; CDR3 protein: CASSQSVQGDYGYTF; CDR3 DNA: TGCGCCAGCAGCCAGTCTGTACAGGGGGACTATGGCTACACCTTC
V gene: TRBV5-1; clone size: -; D gene: -; J gene: TRBJ2-1; CDR3 protein: CASSSPGHPLINEQFF; CDR3 DNA: TGCGCCAGCAGCTCACCGGGACACCCACTGATCAATGAGCAGTTCTTC
V gene: TRBV5-1; clone size: -; D gene: -; J gene: TRBJ1-1; CDR3 protein: CASSLDGGGTEAFF; CDR3 DNA: TGCGCCAGCAGCTTGGATGGAGGGGGGACTGAAGCTTTCTTT
V gene: TRBV4-3; clone size: -; D gene: TRBD2; J gene: TRBJ2-1; CDR3 protein: CASSQDLASGRASYNEQFF; CDR3 DNA: TGCGCCAGCAGCCAAGATTTGGCTAGCGGGAGGGCCAGTTACAATGAGCAGTTCTTC
V gene: TRBV19; clone size: -; D gene: -; J gene: TRBJ2-1; CDR3 protein: CASRDLTWEQFF; CDR3 DNA: TGTGCCAGCCGGGACTTGACCTGGGAGCAGTTCTTC
V gene: TRBV7-2; clone size: -; D gene: -; J gene: TRBJ2-4; CDR3 protein: CASSLGRVRAKNIQYF; CDR3 DNA: TGTGCCAGCAGCTTAGGGAGGGTTCGGGCCAAAAACATTCAGTACTTC
V gene: TRBV12-5; clone size: -; D gene: -; J gene: TRBJ1-2; CDR3 protein: CASGLVRLTLVSNYGYTF; CDR3 DNA: TGTGCTAGTGGTTTGGTAAGGTTGACCTTAGTAAGCAACTATGGCTACACCTTC
V gene: TRBV27; clone size: -; D gene: -; J gene: TRBJ1-1; CDR3 protein: CASSLDGKGYTEAFF; CDR3 DNA: TGTGCCAGCAGTTTAGACGGGAAGGGTTACACTGAAGCTTTCTTT
V gene: TRBV6-6; clone size: -; D gene: -; J gene: TRBJ1-6; CDR3 protein: CASTRGGMGNSPLHF; CDR3 DNA: TGTGCCAGCACGCGAGGGGGGATGGGTAATTCACCCCTCCACTTT
V gene: TRBV7-9; clone size: -; D gene: TRBD1; J gene: TRBJ1-5; CDR3 protein: CASSLYRTGDKPGNQPQHF; CDR3 DNA: TGTGCCAGCAGCTTATACCGAACAGGGGACAAACCCGGCAATCAGCCCCAGCATTTT
V gene: TRBV30; clone size: once; D gene: TRBD2; J gene: TRBJ2-1; CDR3 protein: CAWTSGRGNEQFF; CDR3 DNA: TGTGCCTGGACTAGCGGGAGAGGGAATGAGCAGTTCTTC
V gene: TRBV4-3; clone size: -; D gene: TRBD1; J gene: TRBJ2-7; CDR3 protein: CASSPTHPFRDRGLEQYF; CDR3 DNA: TGCGCCAGCAGCCCTACCCACCCCTTCCGGGACAGGGGGCTCGAGCAGTACTTC
V gene: TRBV2; clone size: -; D gene: TRBD2; J gene: TRBJ2-1; CDR3 protein: CASSEASGSRNEQFF; CDR3 DNA: TGTGCCAGCAGTGAGGCTAGCGGGAGCCGGAATGAGCAGTTCTTC
V gene: TRBV2; clone size: once; D gene: TRBD2; J gene: TRBJ2-2; CDR3 protein: CASSAVKLAGGTGELFF; CDR3 DNA: TGTGCCAGCAGTGCGGTAAAACTAGCGGGGGGAACCGGGGAGCTGTTTTTT
V gene: TRBV4-3; clone size: -; D gene: TRBD1; J gene: TRBJ1-4; CDR3 protein: CASSQVGPQGVEKLFF; CDR3 DNA: TGCGCCAGCAGCCAAGTCGGACCCCAGGGGGTCGAAAAACTGTTTTTT
V gene: TRBV6-4; clone size: once; D gene: -; J gene: TRBJ2-7; CDR3 protein: CASSDPAEHLYEQYF; CDR3 DNA: TGTGCCAGCAGTGACCCCGCGGAACACCTTTACGAGCAGTACTTC
V gene: TRBV28; clone size: -; D gene: TRBD1; J gene: TRBJ2-6; CDR3 protein: CASSLQGAHGANVLTF; CDR3 DNA: TGTGCCAGCAGTTTACAGGGGGCGCATGGGGCCAACGTCCTGACTTTC
V gene: TRBV18; clone size: -; D gene: -; J gene: TRBJ1-1; CDR3 protein: CASSPTHQGWSEAFF; CDR3 DNA: TGTGCCAGCTCACCAACCCATCAGGGATGGAGTGAAGCTTTCTTT
V gene: TRBV7-6; clone size: -; D gene: -; J gene: TRBJ2-5; CDR3 protein: CASSLARRGQETQYF; CDR3 DNA: TGTGCCAGCAGCTTAGCGCGGCGGGGCCAAGAGACCCAGTACTTC
V gene: TRBV27; clone size: -; D gene: -; J gene: TRBJ2-1; CDR3 protein: CASSPGTKTRDEQFF; CDR3 DNA: TGTGCCAGCAGCCCCGGGACAAAAACTAGGGATGAGCAGTTCTTC
V gene: TRBV29-1; clone size: -; D gene: TRBD1; J gene: TRBJ2-7; CDR3 protein: CSVDRGQGGEQYF; CDR3 DNA: TGCAGCGTTGATAGGGGACAGGGGGGCGAGCAGTACTTC
V gene: TRBV6-5; clone size: -; D gene: TRBD1; J gene: TRBJ1-3; CDR3 protein: CASSIGQVNDTIYF; CDR3 DNA: TGTGCCAGCAGTATCGGACAGGTGAACGACACCATATATTTT
V gene: TRBV28; clone size: once; D gene: TRBD2; J gene: TRBJ2-3; CDR3 protein: CASSYMPGLATYTQYF; CDR3 DNA: TGTGCCAGCAGTTATATGCCGGGACTAGCGACCTATACGCAGTATTTT
V gene: TRBV7-7; clone size: -; D gene: TRBD2; J gene: TRBJ2-5; CDR3 protein: CASSPQRGDQETQYF; CDR3 DNA: TGTGCTAGCAGCCCACAGCGGGGGGATCAAGAGACCCAGTACTTC
V gene: TRBV4-1; clone size: -; D gene: TRBD2; J gene: TRBJ2-3; CDR3 protein: CASSQPRTSGSESTDTQYF; CDR3 DNA: TGCGCCAGCAGCCAACCCCGGACTAGCGGGAGCGAAAGCACAGATACGCAGTATTTT
V gene: TRBV7-8; clone size: -; D gene: -; J gene: TRBJ1-2; CDR3 protein: CASSLAPGGAPGGYTF; CDR3 DNA: TGTGCCAGCAGCTTAGCCCCGGGGGGGGCGCCGGGCGGCTACACCTTC
V gene: TRBV28; clone size: -; D gene: -; J gene: TRBJ1-5; CDR3 protein: CASSLGLKNQPQHF; CDR3 DNA: TGTGCCAGCAGTTTGGGGCTTAAGAATCAGCCCCAGCATTTT
V gene: TRBV7-6; clone size: -; D gene: -; J gene: TRBJ1-5; CDR3 protein: CASSLGGRINQPQHF; CDR3 DNA: TGTGCCAGCAGCTTAGGGGGGCGGATAAATCAGCCCCAGCATTTT
V gene: TRBV6-1; clone size: -; D gene: TRBD1; J gene: TRBJ1-5; CDR3 protein: CASSEVNLKRDSHSLGGGQPQHF; CDR3 DNA: TGTGCCAGCAGTGAAGTAAACTTGAAACGGGACAGCCATTCGCTTGGGGGGGGTCAGCCCCAGCATTTT
V gene: TRBV19; clone size: -; D gene: -; J gene: TRBJ1-2; CDR3 protein: CASIGGGNYGYTF; CDR3 DNA: TGTGCCAGTATCGGGGGAGGGAACTATGGCTACACCTTC
V gene: TRBV21-1; clone size: -; D gene: -; J gene: TRBJ2-7; CDR3 protein: CASSKELGQGRNTYEQYF; CDR3 DNA: TGTGCCAGCAGCAAAGAGTTGGGACAGGGGAGAAACACCTACGAGCAGTACTTC
V gene: TRBV27; clone size: -; D gene: TRBD2; J gene: TRBJ2-2; CDR3 protein: CASSLRTSGRAANTGELFF; CDR3 DNA: TGTGCCAGCAGTTTAAGGACTAGCGGGAGGGCCGCGAACACCGGGGAGCTGTTTTTT
V gene: TRBV14; clone size: once; D gene: -; J gene: TRBJ2-7; CDR3 protein: CASSQDRLPNRGSYEQYF; CDR3 DNA: TGTGCCAGCAGCCAAGATAGGCTACCGAACCGAGGGAGCTACGAGCAGTACTTC
V gene: TRBV5-4; clone size: -; D gene: -; J gene: TRBJ2-2; CDR3 protein: CASSSRVAVATSNTGELFF; CDR3 DNA: TGTGCCAGCAGCTCCAGGGTAGCGGTCGCAACATCGAACACCGGGGAGCTGTTTTTT
V gene: TRBV6-1; clone size: -; D gene: -; J gene: TRBJ2-2; CDR3 protein: CASSGNTGELFF; CDR3 DNA: TGTGCCAGCAGTGGCAACACCGGGGAGCTGTTTTTT
V gene: TRBV29-1; clone size: -; D gene: TRBD1; J gene: TRBJ2-5; CDR3 protein: CSAGQGQETQYF; CDR3 DNA: TGCAGCGCTGGACAGGGTCAAGAGACCCAGTACTTC
V gene: TRBV28; clone size: once; D gene: -; J gene: TRBJ1-4; CDR3 protein: CASSHQGWHEKLFF; CDR3 DNA: TGTGCCAGCAGTCACCAGGGTTGGCATGAAAAACTGTTTTTT
V gene: TRBV28; clone size: -; D gene: -; J gene: TRBJ2-3; CDR3 protein: CASSLTRDTTDTQYF; CDR3 DNA: TGTGCCAGCAGTTTGACCCGGGACACCACAGATACGCAGTATTTT